What follows is one TCR beta chain and its context. The antigen remains unidentified. TCRdb independently ran MiXCR on the reads; one entry per CDR3 protein. This table has roughly 860,000 distinct CDR3 sequences, approximately 32% appearing once. V gave up 4 bases and J gave up 0 bases, with 12 bases separating them. The CDR3 spans 15 residues. Germline-derived CDR1 and CDR2 are LNHDA and SQIVND (reference sequence). This sample is drawn from a study of T cell repertoires in cytomegalovirus infection. The origin of this receptor is a human donor in good health (CMV status not recorded). Some clones in this sample may be carry-over from other donors' samples. The gene calls are TRBV19 and TRBJ1-2; perhaps TRBD1 as D (6 bases). Source: cultured CD8+ T cells from PBMCs, taken from culture after CMV antigen stimulation. The CDR3 DNA follows: TGTGCCAGTAGTACCTACAGGGTAACTAACTATGGCTACACCTTC. It encodes CASSTYRVTNYGYTF.